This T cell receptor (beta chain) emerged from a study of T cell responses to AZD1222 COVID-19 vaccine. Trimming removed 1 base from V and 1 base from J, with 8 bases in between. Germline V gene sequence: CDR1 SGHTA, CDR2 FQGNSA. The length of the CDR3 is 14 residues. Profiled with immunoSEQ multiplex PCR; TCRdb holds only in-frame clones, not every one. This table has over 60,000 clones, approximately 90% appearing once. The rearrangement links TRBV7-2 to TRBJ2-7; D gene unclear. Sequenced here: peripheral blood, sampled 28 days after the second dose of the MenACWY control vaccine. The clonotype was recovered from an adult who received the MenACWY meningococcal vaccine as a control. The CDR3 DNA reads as TGTGCCAGCAGCTTAGGGCCAGATTCCTACGAGCAGTACTTC. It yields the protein CASSLGPDSYEQYF.